The rows below give T cell receptor beta chains drawn from one sample of a study of T cell responses to AZD1222 COVID-19 vaccine. The assay was immunoSEQ multiplex PCR, and TCRdb's table has in-frame clones only and misses some. The sample includes 140,000 to 150,000 clones, nearly 95% of them seen just once. The sample in question was peripheral blood, obtained on day 0 of AZD1222 vaccination. The receptors come from an adult in good health. The CDR3 runs from the conserved cysteine through the conserved F or W. A D gene is named only where the DNA matches it firmly. Size values are once, few and many counts, or a class for expanded clones, and some rows have none.

few	.	TRBV19	TRBJ2-7	TGTGCCAGTAGTATAGGGGGACAAGGCAGGTCCTACGAGCAGTACTTC	CASSIGGQGRSYEQYF
few	TRBD2	TRBV19	TRBJ2-1	TGTGCCAGTAGTATGTGGCGGGAGTTGCGCGATGAGCAGTTCTTC	CASSMWRELRDEQFF
.	.	TRBV5-1	TRBJ2-3	TGCGCCAGCAGCCCCGGACCCACTCCAGATACGCAGTATTTT	CASSPGPTPDTQYF
.	.	TRBV12-3/TRBV12-4	TRBJ2-5	TGTGCCAGCAGTAGACAGGAGACCCAGTACTTC	CASSRQETQYF
.	.	TRBV21-1	TRBJ2-2	TGTGCCAGCAGCAAATCCGCAGGGGGCACCGGGGAGCTGTTTTTT	CASSKSAGGTGELFF
.	.	TRBV7-3	TRBJ2-1	TGTGCCAGCAGCTTAACCCACAGTGAGTACAATGAGCAGTTCTTC	CASSLTHSEYNEQFF
few	TRBD2	TRBV19	TRBJ2-1	TGTGCCAGTAGTATGAGGGGGACTAGCGCCAATGAGCAGTTCTTC	CASSMRGTSANEQFF
.	.	TRBV6-1	TRBJ1-5	TGTGCCAGCAGTGAAAATTTGCCCACTAGCAATCAGCCCCAGCATTTT	CASSENLPTSNQPQHF
.	TRBD1	TRBV5-1	TRBJ2-1	TGCGCCAGCAGCTTAGGGGACAGGGAACACAATGAGCAGTTCTTC	CASSLGDREHNEQFF
.	TRBD2	TRBV9	TRBJ2-1	TGTGCCAGCAGCGTAGGCGGGAGGGAATACAATGAGCAGTTCTTC	CASSVGGREYNEQFF
.	.	TRBV3-1/TRBV3-2	TRBJ1-1	TGTGCCAGCAGCCAAGATCTGCTCCGGGGGAACACTGAAGCTTTCTTT	CASSQDLLRGNTEAFF
once	TRBD2	TRBV27	TRBJ2-1	TGTGCCAGCAGGGGACTAGCGGGAGGGGAGGATGAGCAGTTCTTC	CASRGLAGGEDEQFF
.	TRBD2	TRBV14	TRBJ2-3	TGTGCCAGCAGCCCGGGACTAGCGCAAGATACGCAGTATTTT	CASSPGLAQDTQYF
.	TRBD1	TRBV18	TRBJ1-3	TGTGCCAGCTCACCCGTGGGACAGGGTCCTGGAAACACCATATATTTT	CASSPVGQGPGNTIYF
.	TRBD1	TRBV2	TRBJ1-1	TGTGCCAGCAGGAGGGGGCTGTACACTGAAGCTTTCTTT	CASRRGLYTEAFF
.	.	TRBV19	TRBJ2-1	TGTGCCAGTAGTAGGACAGTCCTTGATTACAATGAGCAGTTCTTC	CASSRTVLDYNEQFF
.	TRBD2	TRBV29-1	TRBJ2-1	TGCAGCGTTGAAGAAACCGGGAGGGCCTACAATGAGCAGTTCTTC	CSVEETGRAYNEQFF
once	TRBD2	TRBV7-8	TRBJ2-1	TGTGCCAGCAGCTTAAATCGGCGTGCGGGAGGGCCCGATGAGCAGTTCTTC	CASSLNRRAGGPDEQFF
once	.	TRBV29-1	TRBJ1-2	TGCAGCGTTGGGACGGATAGTAACTATGGCTACACCTTC	CSVGTDSNYGYTF
.	.	TRBV19	TRBJ2-2	TGTGCCAGTAGTATACGACCTAACACCGGGGAGCTGTTTTTT	CASSIRPNTGELFF
.	.	TRBV5-6	TRBJ2-3	TGTGCCAGCAGCTTAGGAGGAACTAGCACAGATACGCAGTATTTT	CASSLGGTSTDTQYF
.	.	TRBV6-1	TRBJ1-3	TGTGCCAGCAGTGAAGAGATGGGTCTGTCCTTCTCTGGAAACACCATATATTTT	CASSEEMGLSFSGNTIYF
.	TRBD2	TRBV7-8	TRBJ2-1	TGTGCCAGCAGCTTAAGGCGGGAGTTATCCTACAATGAGCAGTTCTTC	CASSLRRELSYNEQFF
.	TRBD2	TRBV3-1/TRBV3-2	TRBJ2-7	TGTGCCAGCAGCCAAGGGATCCTAGCGGGAGCGAGGGAGCAGTACTTC	CASSQGILAGAREQYF
.	.	TRBV10-3	TRBJ2-6	TGTGCCATCAGTGAGTCGAAAAGTGGTGGGTCTGGGGCCAACGTCCTGACTTTC	CAISESKSGGSGANVLTF
.	TRBD2	TRBV5-4	TRBJ2-1	TGTGCCAGCAGCTTGGTGGGGGAGGGGAATGAGCAGTTCTTC	CASSLVGEGNEQFF
.	.	TRBV19	TRBJ2-7	TGTGCCAGTAGTATCGCCAGCGGGTTCGCCTACGAGCAGTACTTC	CASSIASGFAYEQYF
.	.	TRBV12-3/TRBV12-4	TRBJ1-1	TGTGCCAGCAGTTTAGATGTAGGCACTGAAGCTTTCTTT	CASSLDVGTEAFF
.	TRBD1	TRBV5-1	TRBJ2-1	TGCGCCAGCAGCTCAGGACAGGTTACCTCCTACAATGAGCAGTTCTTC	CASSSGQVTSYNEQFF
.	.	TRBV4-1	TRBJ1-1	TGCGCCAGCAGCCAACGCTCCCCTGAGGGACAAATGAACACTGAAGCTTTCTTT	CASSQRSPEGQMNTEAFF
.	TRBD1	TRBV18	TRBJ1-6	TGTGCCAGCTCACGGGACAGGCTGGATTCACCCCTCCACTTT	CASSRDRLDSPLHF
.	TRBD1	TRBV5-5	TRBJ2-7	TGTGCCAGCAGTTCCGGGACAGCAACCTACGAGCAGTACTTC	CASSSGTATYEQYF
.	.	TRBV11-2	TRBJ1-5	TGTGCCAGCAGCTTAGACCCCCCCCGGCCCCAGCATTTT	CASSLDPPRPQHF
once	.	TRBV5-6	TRBJ1-4	TGTGCCAGCAGCTTAACAGGGACTAATGAAAAACTGTTTTTT	CASSLTGTNEKLFF
.	.	TRBV5-6	TRBJ2-1	TGTGCCAGCAGCTTCGGTTTGGACTCCGCCTACAATGAGCAGTTCTTC	CASSFGLDSAYNEQFF
.	.	TRBV5-1	TRBJ2-3	TGCGCCAGCAGCTCACCGGACCACACAGATACGCAGTATTTT	CASSSPDHTDTQYF
.	.	TRBV5-6	TRBJ2-3	TGTGCCAGCAGCTGGGGGGCAGCGGACACAGATACGCAGTATTTT	CASSWGAADTDTQYF
few	.	TRBV30	TRBJ1-3	TGTGCCTGGAGTAGGCAGGGTTTCGGAAACACCATATATTTT	CAWSRQGFGNTIYF
.	.	TRBV3-1/TRBV3-2	TRBJ2-7	TGTGCCAGCAGCCAAGAAAGTGGCAGGGGCTACGAGCAGTACTTC	CASSQESGRGYEQYF
.	.	TRBV5-1	TRBJ2-3	TGCGCCAGCACCCCCGAGGCCGGGACGCCAGATACGCAGTATTTT	CASTPEAGTPDTQYF
few	.	TRBV7-9	TRBJ2-3	TGTGCCAGCAGCGTGGACGGTACAGATACGCAGTATTTT	CASSVDGTDTQYF
.	.	TRBV3-1/TRBV3-2	TRBJ2-5	TGTGCCAGCAGCCAAGATACGGCAGGGGAAGAGACCCAGTACTTC	CASSQDTAGEETQYF
.	TRBD1	TRBV6-6	TRBJ1-6	TGTGCCAGCAGTCCCCTCGACAGGGGGTACCATAATTCACCCCTCCACTTT	CASSPLDRGYHNSPLHF
once	.	TRBV11-2	TRBJ2-5	TGTGCCAGCAGCTTAGCGTTAGGGGAAGAGACCCAGTACTTC	CASSLALGEETQYF
.	TRBD1	TRBV5-4	TRBJ2-3	TGTGCCGGACTGGACAGGGGGGGAGATACGCAGTATTTT	CAGLDRGGDTQYF